This passage covers 2 T cell receptor beta chains from one sample sequenced in a study of blood T cells in healthy people across ages. A second roughly 7 to 12 cycle PCR used barcoded and J-beta primers. TCRdb reanalysed the 5' RACE reads using MiXCR and keeps one entry per CDR3 protein. The repertoire holds fewer than 650,000 distinct CDR3 sequences, with 25% to 35% as singletons. The data also belong to a second study, concerning T cells of mothers and their children.

The sample consisted of blood. These receptor sequences come from a boy aged 2 to 10 in good health.

This clonotype was detected only a few times. V and J are TRBV12-5 and TRBJ2-7, with D hard to call. With the DNA end fitting TRBJ2-1 better, the J assignment may be wrong. CDR1 is LGHNT, CDR2 FRNRAP, per germline. This CDR3 region has 11 residues. CDR3 sequence: CASGPHNEQFF. CDR3 in DNA: TGTGCTAGTGGCCCTCACAATGAGCAGTTCTTC.

The chain joins TRBV15 to TRBJ2-1; 10 bases are a match to TRBD2. The CDR3 loop spans 15 amino acids. Germline V gene lookup returns CDR1 LNHNV and CDR2 YYDKDF (reference sequence). V was pared by 4 bases and J by 5 bases, with 5 bases of the junction left unmatched. The CDR3 protein is CATSIVLAGDNEQFF. CDR3 sequence (DNA): TGTGCCACCAGCATAGTCCTAGCGGGGGACAATGAGCAGTTCTTC. The full variable domain, with the rest looked up from reference TRBV15 and TRBJ2-1, is DAMVIQNPRYQVTQFGKPVTLSCSQTLNHNVMYWYQQKSSQAPKLLFHYYDKDFNNEADTPDNFQSRRPNTSFCFLDIRSPGLGDTAMYLCATSIVLAGDNEQFFGPGTRLTVL.